One sample yielded the 30 T cell receptor beta chains listed below, sequenced in a study of shared clonotypes between healthy human individuals. As defined, naive CD8 cells were CD45RO-negative and positively selected for CCR7, with terminally differentiated effector memory CD45RA+ cells excluded. The method was immunoSEQ multiplex PCR; TCRdb's version includes in-frame clones alone and lacks a portion of them. The repertoire includes around 2,100,000 clones, about 95% of them detected once, and 0.95% to 1.5% sits in the top ten. The sequenced material came from naive CD8+ T cells sorted from blood. These receptors came from a man aged 18 to 29 in good health.

The gene calls are TRBV19 and TRBJ1-3; TRBD1 matches at 10 bases. Trimming cost V 7 bases and J 2 bases; bases outside gene matches: 5. The CDR3 consists of 15 residues. Germline loops: CDR1 LNHDA, CDR2 SQIVND (reference sequence). The CDR3 DNA sequence: TGTGCCAGTACCATGACAGGGGGCACTGGAAACACCATATATTTT. Its protein product is CASTMTGGTGNTIYF.

The chain carries TRBV11-2 and TRBJ1-1; D gene unclear. CDR1 and CDR2 from the germline V gene are SGHAT and FQNNGV. V lost 1 base and J 7 bases, leaving 10 bases between the germline ends. The CDR3 has 13 residues. In DNA, the CDR3 is TGTGCCAGCAGCTTAGCCCCAGGAGTTGAAGCTTTCTTT. Translation gives CASSLAPGVEAFF.

The CDR3 spells CASSWERGREGPRETQYF. For the CDR3, the DNA is TGCGCCAGCAGCTGGGAGCGAGGCCGGGAGGGCCCGCGGGAGACCCAGTACTTC. The chain couples TRBV5-1 to TRBJ2-5, with 8 nucleotides matching TRBD2. Germline lookup yields CDR1 SGHRS and CDR2 YFSETQ. The CDR3 totals 18 residues. The V segment lost 3 bases and the J segment 5 bases; nucleotides outside the gene matches: 18.

The V and J genes are TRBV9 and TRBJ2-1; tentatively, D is TRBD2 (5 bases). Germline assignment: CDR1 SGDLS and CDR2 YYNGEE. The CDR3 is made up of 13 amino acids. V was shortened by 0 bases and J by 9 bases, with 10 bases between the two germline ends. The CDR3 loop reads CASSVATGGEQFF. CDR3 coding DNA: TGTGCCAGCAGCGTAGCTACCGGAGGTGAGCAGTTCTTC.

The chain couples TRBV19 to TRBJ2-3, with D perhaps given as TRBD1 or TRBD2 (5 bases each). Germline CDR1 LNHDA, CDR2 SQIVND (reference sequence). This CDR3 is 13 amino acids long. V lost 3 bases to trimming and J lost 4 bases, with 8 bases between them. The CDR3 protein is CASSIVGADTQYF. For the CDR3, the DNA is TGTGCCAGTAGTATTGTGGGGGCAGATACGCAGTATTTT.

Concerning this clone: The junction and the germline gene differ at one end; a read error may be behind it. V gene TRBV7-7 combines with J gene TRBJ2-7; a possible D gene is TRBD2 (5 bases). The CDR3 totals 13 residues. Germline V gene sequence: CDR1 SSHAT, CDR2 FNYEAQ (reference sequence). The chain's CDR3 is CASSPGVAYEQYF. CDR3 bases: TGTGCTAGCAGCCCCGGGGTTGCCTACGAGCAGTACTTC.

The chain has TRBV5-4 and TRBJ1-2, with 7 bases fitting TRBD1. CDR1 SGHNT and CDR2 YYREEE come from the germline V gene (reference sequence). J lost 10 bases, V lost 4 bases, and 7 bases had no gene match. CDR3 length: 12 amino acids. CDR3 sequence: CASSGDSLDYTF. CDR3 nucleotides: TGTGCCAGCAGCGGGGACAGCCTGGACTACACCTTC.

The chain couples TRBV7-9 to TRBJ2-2; 10 positions match TRBD2. Germline-derived CDR1 and CDR2 are SEHNR and FQNEAQ (reference sequence). V lost 5 bases, J lost 6 bases, and 3 bases stayed unmatched. This CDR3 region has 14 residues. This CDR3 reads CASSQTSGPGELFF. The CDR3 region has the DNA TGTGCCAGCAGCCAGACTAGCGGGCCCGGGGAGCTGTTTTTT.

The gene calls are TRBV4-1 and TRBJ1-5; D gene uncertain. The CDR3 loop spans 13 amino acids. Germline CDR1 and CDR2: MGHRA and YSYEKL. Between the trimmed V and J ends, which lost 8 bases and 0 bases, there was a span of 8 bases. CDR3 nucleotides: TGCGCCAGCGCTATAAGTAGCAATCAGCCCCAGCATTTT. Translating gives CASAISSNQPQHF.

The chain is built from TRBV11-3 and TRBJ2-1, with 11 bases fitting TRBD2. CDR1 is SGHNT, CDR2 YENEEA, per germline. J lost 9 bases, V lost 3 bases, and 10 bases had no gene match. The CDR3 spans 16 residues. CDR3 DNA: TGTGCCAGCAGCTTGGGAGAGACTAGCGGGATCGGTGAGCAGTTCTTC. Amino acids: CASSLGETSGIGEQFF.

The chain links TRBV7-9 to TRBJ2-7; TRBD1 agrees at 11 bases. J lost 3 bases, V lost 7 bases, and 8 bases had no gene match. Per germline, CDR1 SEHNR and CDR2 FQNEAQ (reference sequence). This CDR3 comprises 15 residues. This chain's CDR3 is CASTTTGTGGYEQYF. DNA for the CDR3: TGTGCCAGCACCACCACCGGGACAGGGGGCTACGAGCAGTACTTC.

The CDR3 reads CASSLEFGADEQYF. The CDR3 coding sequence is TGTGCCAGCAGCTTGGAGTTCGGGGCTGACGAGCAGTACTTC. The V call is TRBV5-6, the J call TRBJ2-7; D possibly uses TRBD1 or TRBD2 (5 bases each). V was cut by 0 bases and J by 5 bases, with 12 bases left in between. The germline CDR1 and CDR2 sequences are SGHDT and YYEEEE. The CDR3 has 14 residues.

The J gene is TRBJ2-7, the V gene TRBV7-9; D is perhaps TRBD2 (5 bases). The CDR3 extends over 15 amino acids. Germline V gene data show CDR1 as SEHNR and CDR2 as FQNEAQ (reference sequence). The V end was cut by 5 bases, the J end by 0 bases, with 14 bases between. The CDR3: CASSGSGRYSYEQYF. CDR3 nucleotides: TGTGCCAGCAGCGGAAGCGGCCGGTACTCCTACGAGCAGTACTTC.

J is TRBJ2-1 and V is TRBV5-1, with 12 bases that match TRBD2. The trim removed 2 bases at V and 6 bases at J, leaving 6 bases unmatched. Germline loops: CDR1 SGHRS, CDR2 YFSETQ. The CDR3 runs to 16 residues. DNA of the CDR3: TGCGCCAGCAGCTTAACCGGGACTAGCGGGCTCAATGAGCAGTTCTTC. This gives the protein CASSLTGTSGLNEQFF.

With respect to this clone: Other DNA sequences in the sample encode the same CDR3. The J gene is TRBJ2-7, the V gene TRBV5-4; D not resolved. Germline lookup yields CDR1 SGHNT and CDR2 YYREEE (reference sequence). Trimming removed 3 bases from V and 0 bases from J, with 7 bases in between. The CDR3 covers 13 residues. CDR3 sequence: CASSSPLSYEQYF. The DNA of the CDR3 is TGTGCCAGCAGCTCCCCCCTCTCCTACGAGCAGTACTTC. Supplemented by reference TRBV5-4 and TRBJ2-7, the full variable domain reads ETGVTQSPTHLIKTRGQQVTLRCSSQSGHNTVSWYQQALGQGPQFIFQYYREEENGRGNFPPRFSGLQFPNYSSELNVNALELDDSALYLCASSSPLSYEQYFGPGTRLTVT.

J is TRBJ1-6 and V is TRBV15; no reliable D call. Germline V lookup: CDR1 LNHNV, CDR2 YYDKDF (reference sequence). CDR3 length equals 15 residues. The V and J ends lost 0 bases and 9 bases respectively, with 12 bases between them. The CDR3 nucleotides are TGTGCCACCAGCAGAGATTTGGGGTTGAGTTCACCCCTCCACTTT. Its protein is CATSRDLGLSSPLHF.

The chain links TRBV6-5 to TRBJ2-7, with a tentative D call TRBD1 (5 bases). Germline V gene sequence: CDR1 MNHEY, CDR2 SVGAGI. Between the trimmed V and J ends, which lost 7 bases and 5 bases, there was a span of 12 bases. The CDR3 runs 12 residues. The CDR3 region is CASKIRGHEQYF. CDR3 nucleotide sequence: TGTGCCAGCAAAATAAGGGGCCACGAGCAGTACTTC.

The CDR3 loop is CASRTEETQYF. The CDR3 coding sequence is TGTGCCAGCAGGACAGAAGAGACCCAGTACTTC. The V call is TRBV2, the J call TRBJ2-5; tentative D call: TRBD1 (5 bases). CDR3 length equals 11 residues. Trimming left V 6 bases short and J 3 bases short, with 5 bases between. The germline CDR1 and CDR2 sequences are SNHLY and FYNNEI.

J is TRBJ2-3 and V is TRBV6-5; D is possibly TRBD2 (6 bases). Germline V gene lookup returns CDR1 MNHEY and CDR2 SVGAGI. The V and J ends lost 7 bases and 4 bases respectively, with 12 bases between them. The CDR3 totals 13 residues. The CDR3 sequence: CASKGPGADTQYF. The CDR3 nucleotides are TGTGCCAGCAAGGGTCCGGGAGCAGATACGCAGTATTTT.

On this clone: The sample contains more than one DNA sequence encoding this CDR3. V usage is TRBV19 and J usage is TRBJ2-1, with D perhaps being TRBD1 or TRBD2 (7 bases each). Germline CDR1 LNHDA, CDR2 SQIVND (reference sequence). The V gene lost 3 bases and the J gene lost 3 bases, with 9 bases spanning the gap. The CDR3 contains 14 residues. The CDR3 DNA follows: TGTGCCAGTAGTATCAGGGGGGGCTACAATGAGCAGTTCTTC. This encodes CASSIRGGYNEQFF.

The chain employs TRBV19 and TRBJ1-2; a weak D match, TRBD1 (6 bases). Germline lookup yields CDR1 LNHDA and CDR2 SQIVND (reference sequence). Trimming took 5 bases from V and 8 from J, leaving 21 bases between them. This CDR3 region has 15 residues. The CDR3, as DNA: TGTGCCAGTAGTCTTGGGAGAGGGGGAGTTGGCGGCTACACCTTC. It specifies CASSLGRGGVGGYTF.

J is TRBJ2-1 and V is TRBV9; 7 bases align to TRBD2. CDR1 is SGDLS, CDR2 YYNGEE, per germline. This CDR3 comprises 15 residues. J gave up 6 bases and V 0 bases, and 6 bases lay outside the gene matches. The CDR3 sequence: CASSVDGTTSNEQFF. CDR3 DNA: TGTGCCAGCAGCGTAGACGGGACTACCAGCAATGAGCAGTTCTTC.

The CDR3 DNA follows: TGCGCCAGCAGCTGGGGACAGGAGAACACTGAAGCTTTCTTT. Translation: CASSWGQENTEAFF. V is TRBV4-1 and J is TRBJ1-1, with 8 nucleotides matching TRBD1. The CDR3 loop spans 14 amino acids. CDR1 and CDR2 (germline): MGHRA, YSYEKL. The ends lost 5 bases at V and 1 base at J; junction bases unmatched: 3.

The chain combines TRBV29-1 with TRBJ2-2; D unclear. V lost 7 bases and J 1 base, leaving 13 bases between the germline ends. Germline V CDR1 and CDR2: SQVTM, ANQGSEA. This CDR3 contains 14 residues. In DNA, the CDR3 is TGCAGCGCCAGGAATTGGGGGAACACCGGGGAGCTGTTTTTT. It yields the protein CSARNWGNTGELFF.

V gene TRBV9 combines with J gene TRBJ2-7, with 7 bases matching TRBD1. CDR1 and CDR2 (germline): SGDLS, YYNGEE. This CDR3 is 14 amino acids long. The V and J ends lost 3 bases and 1 base, in that order; junction bases with no gene match: 4. The CDR3 spells CASSGLTGSYEQYF. The CDR3 DNA reads as TGTGCCAGCAGCGGATTGACAGGGTCCTACGAGCAGTACTTC.

The rearrangement links TRBV11-3 to TRBJ2-1; possible D gene TRBD2, 5 bases. Per germline, CDR1 SGHNT and CDR2 YENEEA. With 2 bases removed from V and 7 bases from J, the gap between germline ends came to 18 bases. The CDR3 consists of 16 residues. Here the CDR3 DNA reads TGTGCCAGCAGCTTATTTACGGCGGGCCCTGGGAATGAGCAGTTCTTC. This sequence encodes CASSLFTAGPGNEQFF.

The chain is built from TRBV4-3 and TRBJ2-1, with D possibly being TRBD2 (6 bases). Trimming left V 0 bases short and J 0 bases short, with 12 bases between. The CDR3 is 17 amino acids. CDR1 is LGHNA, CDR2 YSLEER, per germline. CDR3 DNA sequence: TGCGCCAGCAGCCAAGATGGGGACTGGAGCTCCTACAATGAGCAGTTCTTC. This translates into CASSQDGDWSSYNEQFF.

The chain links TRBV30 to TRBJ1-3; no reliable D call. Germline V gives CDR1 GTSNPN, CDR2 SVGIG (reference sequence). The CDR3 spans 12 residues. The ends were cut back, 1 base at V and 4 bases at J, with 5 bases in the middle. The CDR3 region is CAWSDEGNTIYF. CDR3 DNA: TGTGCCTGGAGTGACGAGGGAAACACCATATATTTT.

With respect to this clone: Other DNA sequences in this specimen translate into the identical CDR3. V is TRBV11-2 and J is TRBJ2-7; D ambiguous. V gave up 1 base and J gave up 1 base, with 8 bases separating them. Germline lookup yields CDR1 SGHAT and CDR2 FQNNGV. The CDR3 runs 14 residues. CDR3 sequence: CASSLGDSSYEQYF. DNA of the CDR3: TGTGCCAGCAGCTTAGGAGACTCATCCTACGAGCAGTACTTC.

The chain is built from TRBV4-1 and TRBJ1-2; TRBD1 matches at 10 bases. With V trimmed by 1 base and J by 3 bases, 2 bases remained unmatched. Germline CDR1 MGHRA, CDR2 YSYEKL. This CDR3 is built from 15 residues. Here the CDR3 reads CASSQVGTGDYGYTF. In nucleotides, the CDR3 is TGCGCCAGCAGCCAAGTTGGGACAGGGGACTATGGCTACACCTTC.